Below, one T cell receptor beta chain is given with its context. Its antigen is not identified. These data come from a study of T cells in localized non-small cell lung cancer. Study observations and caveats: Of the top 100 tumor clones, median 57 were in adjacent lung, some 29 among its top 100. Only one tumor region was sequenced, so heterogeneity remains possible.

This CDR3 contains 14 residues. In germline, CDR1 is MNHEY, CDR2 SMNVEV (reference sequence). V was cut by 5 bases and J by 2 bases, with 11 bases left in between. Sequenced by immunoSEQ multiplex PCR; TCRdb stores in-frame clones only, minus some. Counted here are some 49,000 clones, under 90% occurring once; the ten biggest clones make up roughly 17%. This clonotype was sampled from a man between 40 and 70 years old with stage III lung adenocarcinoma. The chain employs TRBV27 and TRBJ2-3; D possibly corresponds to TRBD1 (6 bases). This sample comprised peripheral blood mononuclear cells, obtained before any cancer treatment. In DNA, the CDR3 is TGTGCCAGCAGTGACAGGTCGCTCACAGATACGCAGTATTTT. It encodes CASSDRSLTDTQYF.